The T cell receptor (beta chain) under discussion was sequenced for a study of blood T cell repertoires in COVID-19. As for the study in general: COVID-19 samples, acute and convalescent, were from the United States, Italy and Spain. In each case, the material was cDNA or gDNA derived from T cells, B-cell-depleted T cells, or PBMCs.

This CDR3 has 14 amino acids. Trimming left V 2 bases short and J 3 bases short, with 10 bases between. CDR1 and CDR2 from the germline V gene are SGHRS and YFSETQ. Source study methods: Estimation of nucleated cell counts relied on the amplification of reference gene primers. Sequenced by immunoSEQ multiplex PCR; TCRdb stores in-frame clones only, minus some. V and J calls and clone size follow that table, whereas D and trimming were derived from the DNA. The repertoire has about 200,000 clones, around 80% of them found once; the top ten carry about 13%. Sequenced material: peripheral blood. The chain links TRBV5-1 to TRBJ2-3, with a weak D call TRBD2 (6 bases). The receptor comes from a man aged 45 to 65 who had recovered from COVID-19. The CDR3 DNA reads as TGCGCCAGCAGCTTTGGGGACTTGACAGATACGCAGTATTTT. This sequence encodes CASSFGDLTDTQYF.